Below are 12 T cell receptor beta chains sequenced from a single sample in a study of cytomegalovirus exposure and HLA in healthy donors. Amplification used 60 Vbeta primers and 13 Jbeta primers. Data came from immunoSEQ multiplex PCR; TCRdb stores just in-frame clones and leaves some out. The sample holds about 200,000 clones; more than 60% are singletons and the top ten take 1.7%. Sequenced sample: PBMCs. These receptors were collected from a man aged 50 to 59 in good health and CMV-seronegative.

The V call is TRBV25-1, the J call TRBJ2-5; maybe TRBD2 (6 bases). Germline V gene sequence: CDR1 MGHDK, CDR2 SYGVNS. The CDR3 contains 14 residues. V was cut by 1 base and J by 3 bases, with 9 bases left in between. CDR3 coding DNA: TGTGCCAGCAGTGAATCCACGGGAGAAGAGACCCAGTACTTC. This encodes CASSESTGEETQYF.

This clone has just a few counts. The chain links TRBV19 to TRBJ1-2, with TRBD1 matching 8 bases. The germline gives CDR1 LNHDA, CDR2 SQIVND (reference sequence). J lost 5 bases, V lost 6 bases, and 5 bases had no gene match. The CDR3 is 13 amino acids. CDR3 DNA: TGTGCCAGTAGCAGACAGGGGACATATGGCTACACCTTC. It encodes CASSRQGTYGYTF.

The chain combines TRBV5-6 with TRBJ1-2; D is undetermined. Trimming removed 0 bases at V and 8 bases at J, with 8 bases between. The CDR3 totals 12 residues. Germline V gene lookup returns CDR1 SGHDT and CDR2 YYEEEE. The CDR3 nucleotides are TGTGCCAGCAGCTTGGACAGATTCGGCTACACCTTC. Residues: CASSLDRFGYTF.

This chain links TRBV18 with TRBJ1-1; D not resolved. Looked up from germline, CDR1 is KGHSH and CDR2 is LQKENI. CDR3 length equals 14 residues. V dropped 2 bases and J dropped 0 bases, with 7 bases sitting between them. CDR3 bases: TGTGCCAGCTCACCAGCAGGCGTGAACACTGAAGCTTTCTTT. Its translation is CASSPAGVNTEAFF.

This chain links TRBV27 with TRBJ1-1, with unresolved D. Trimming took 3 bases from V and 1 from J, leaving 6 bases between them. This CDR3 has 13 amino acids. Germline loops: CDR1 MNHEY, CDR2 SMNVEV (reference sequence). This chain's CDR3 is CASSFAENTEAFF. CDR3 DNA: TGTGCCAGCAGTTTCGCGGAGAACACTGAAGCTTTCTTT.

V is TRBV7-9 and J is TRBJ2-1; TRBD2 matches 7 bases. The J segment lost 8 bases and the V segment lost 5 bases, leaving 9 bases of the junction unmatched. Germline V gene data show CDR1 as SEHNR and CDR2 as FQNEAQ (reference sequence). The CDR3 has 14 amino acids. The CDR3 is CASSHASGEDEQFF. CDR3 in DNA: TGTGCCAGCAGCCACGCTAGCGGAGAAGATGAGCAGTTCTTC.

The rearrangement uses TRBV14 and TRBJ1-2; TRBD1 might be the D (6 bases). V dropped 2 bases and J dropped 1 base, with 14 bases sitting between them. Per the germline V gene, CDR1 is SGHDN and CDR2 is FVKESK. This CDR3 region has 16 residues. The CDR3 loop is CASSQMRDTDNYGYTF. CDR3 bases: TGTGCCAGCAGCCAAATGAGGGACACGGATAACTATGGCTACACCTTC.

The rearrangement joins TRBV7-3 to TRBJ2-1; 8 bases map to TRBD1. This CDR3 has 15 amino acids. Per the germline V gene, CDR1 is SGHTA and CDR2 is FQGTGA. With V trimmed by 4 bases and J by 9 bases, 11 bases remained unmatched. In DNA form, the CDR3 reads TGTGCCAGCAGCTACGGGACAGGACTTACTGTTGAGCAGTTCTTC. Encoded protein: CASSYGTGLTVEQFF. Full variable domain (outside the CDR3, taken from reference TRBV7-3 and TRBJ2-1): GAGVSQTPSNKVTEKGKYVELRCDPISGHTALYWYRQSLGQGPEFLIYFQGTGAADDSGLPNDRFFAVRPEGSVSTLKIQRTERGDSAVYLCASSYGTGLTVEQFFGPGTRLTVL.

Concerning this clone itself: One junction end disagrees with the germline gene, perhaps due to a read error. J is TRBJ2-7 and V is TRBV5-1; possible D gene TRBD2, 6 bases. CDR3 size: 14 residues. Germline V gives CDR1 SGHRS, CDR2 YFSETQ. The CDR3 bases are TGCGCCAGCAGACGGGACTCTTGGTCGGGCGAGCATTACTTC. This encodes CASRRDSWSGEHYF.

There are a few counts of this clone. The chain uses TRBV20-1 and TRBJ2-3; weak D call: TRBD2 (5 bases). The CDR3 has 11 amino acids. The ends were cut back, 6 bases at V and 5 bases at J, with 9 bases in the middle. CDR1 DFQATT and CDR2 SNEGSKA come from the germline V gene (reference sequence). CDR3 region: CSADRGDTQYF. Written as DNA, the CDR3 is TGCAGTGCCGACCGGGGAGATACGCAGTATTTT.

The chain employs TRBV4-1 and TRBJ2-5, with D unclear. V was shortened by 3 bases and J by 4 bases, with 6 bases between the two germline ends. The CDR3 is 12 residues long. Germline V CDR1 and CDR2: MGHRA, YSYEKL. In DNA form, the CDR3 reads TGCGCCAGCAGCCACCCTTCAGAGACCCAGTACTTC. This translates into CASSHPSETQYF.

Here the CDR3 reads CSVEDRGSSYEQYF. The CDR3, as DNA: TGCAGCGTTGAAGACAGGGGAAGCTCCTACGAGCAGTACTTC. This sequence joins TRBV29-1 and TRBJ2-7; maybe TRBD1 (6 bases). Per the germline V gene, CDR1 is SQVTM and CDR2 is ANQGSEA. This CDR3 has 14 amino acids. Trimming took off 0 bases at V and 0 bases at J, with 9 bases between the two ends.